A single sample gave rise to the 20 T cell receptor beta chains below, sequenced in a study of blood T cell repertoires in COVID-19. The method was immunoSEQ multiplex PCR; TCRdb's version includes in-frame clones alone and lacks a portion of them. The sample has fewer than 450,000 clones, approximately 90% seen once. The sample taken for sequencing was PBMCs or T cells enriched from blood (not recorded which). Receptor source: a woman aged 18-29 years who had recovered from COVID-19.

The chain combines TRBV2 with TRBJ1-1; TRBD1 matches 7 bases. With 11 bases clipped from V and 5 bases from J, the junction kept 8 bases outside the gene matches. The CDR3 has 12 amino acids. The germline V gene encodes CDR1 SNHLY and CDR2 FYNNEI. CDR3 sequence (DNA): TGTGCCGGCGACAGGGATGGAACTGAAGCTTTCTTT. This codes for CAGDRDGTEAFF.

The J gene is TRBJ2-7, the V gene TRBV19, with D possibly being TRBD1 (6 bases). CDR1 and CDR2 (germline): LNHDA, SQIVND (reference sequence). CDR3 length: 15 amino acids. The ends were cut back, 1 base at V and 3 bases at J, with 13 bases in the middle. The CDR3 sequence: CASSIAQGLRYEQYF. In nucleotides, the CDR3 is TGTGCCAGTAGTATAGCGCAGGGGTTGCGCTACGAGCAGTACTTC.

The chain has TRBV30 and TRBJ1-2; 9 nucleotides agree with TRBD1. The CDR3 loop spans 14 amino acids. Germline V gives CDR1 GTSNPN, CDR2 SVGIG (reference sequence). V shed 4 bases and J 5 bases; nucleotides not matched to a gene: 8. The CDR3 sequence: CAWTPDRGRYGYTF. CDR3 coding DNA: TGTGCCTGGACCCCGGACAGGGGTAGGTATGGCTACACCTTC. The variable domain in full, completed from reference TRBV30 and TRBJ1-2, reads SQTIHQWPATLVQPVGSPLSLECTVEGTSNPNLYWYRQAAGRGLQLLFYSVGIGQISSEVPQNLSASRPQDRQFILSSKKLLLSDSGFYLCAWTPDRGRYGYTFGSGTRLTVV.

The CDR3 here is CASSAFMGQPNTGELFF. For the CDR3, the DNA is TGTGCCAGCAGCGCCTTCATGGGGCAGCCGAACACCGGGGAGCTGTTTTTT. This chain joins TRBV9 and TRBJ2-2; perhaps TRBD1 as D (5 bases). The germline V and J ends were trimmed by 3 bases and 0 bases, with 15 bases remaining between them. Per germline, CDR1 SGDLS and CDR2 YYNGEE. The CDR3 is 17 residues long. Together with reference TRBV9 and TRBJ2-2, the CDR3 gives the full variable domain: DSGVTQTPKHLITATGQRVTLRCSPRSGDLSVYWYQQSLDQGLQFLIQYYNGEERAKGNILERFSAQQFPDLHSELNLSSLELGDSALYFCASSAFMGQPNTGELFFGEGSRLTVL.

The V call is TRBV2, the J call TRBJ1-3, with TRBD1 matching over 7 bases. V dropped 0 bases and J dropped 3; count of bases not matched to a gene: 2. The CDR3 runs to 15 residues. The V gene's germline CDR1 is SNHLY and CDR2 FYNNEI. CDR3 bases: TGTGCCAGCAGTGAAGCGGGACAGTTTGGAAACACCATATATTTT. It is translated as CASSEAGQFGNTIYF.

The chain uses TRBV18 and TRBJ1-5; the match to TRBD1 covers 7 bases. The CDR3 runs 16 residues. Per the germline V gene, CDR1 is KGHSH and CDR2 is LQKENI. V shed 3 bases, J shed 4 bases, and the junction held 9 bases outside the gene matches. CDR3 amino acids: CASSPIQGPPNQPQHF. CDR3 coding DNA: TGTGCCAGCTCACCGATACAGGGGCCGCCAAATCAGCCCCAGCATTTT.

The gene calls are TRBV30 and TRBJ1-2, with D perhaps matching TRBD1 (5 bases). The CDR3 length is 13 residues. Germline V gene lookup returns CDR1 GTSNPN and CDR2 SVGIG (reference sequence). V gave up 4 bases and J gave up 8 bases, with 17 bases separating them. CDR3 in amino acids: CAWMGTATLGYTF. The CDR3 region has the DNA TGTGCCTGGATGGGGACTGCAACCTTGGGCTACACCTTC.

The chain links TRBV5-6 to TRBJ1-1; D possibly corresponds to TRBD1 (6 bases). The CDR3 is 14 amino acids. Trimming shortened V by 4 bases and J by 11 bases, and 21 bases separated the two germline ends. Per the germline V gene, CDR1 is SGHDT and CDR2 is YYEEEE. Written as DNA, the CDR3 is TGTGCCAGCAGCCCAGATACAGGGAGTGGATTGGCTTTCTTT. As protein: CASSPDTGSGLAFF.

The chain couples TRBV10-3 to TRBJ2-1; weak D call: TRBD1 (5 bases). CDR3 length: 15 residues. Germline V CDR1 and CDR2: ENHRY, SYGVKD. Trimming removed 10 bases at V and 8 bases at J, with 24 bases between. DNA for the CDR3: TGTGCCACGATGGAATCTACAGGTCGTGGCGATGAGCAGTTCTTC. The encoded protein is CATMESTGRGDEQFF.

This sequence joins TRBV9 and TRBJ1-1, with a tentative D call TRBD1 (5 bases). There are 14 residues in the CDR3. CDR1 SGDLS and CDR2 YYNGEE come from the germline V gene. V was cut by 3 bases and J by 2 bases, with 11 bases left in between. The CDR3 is CASSAAGKNTEAFF. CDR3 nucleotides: TGTGCCAGCAGCGCTGCAGGGAAAAACACTGAAGCTTTCTTT.

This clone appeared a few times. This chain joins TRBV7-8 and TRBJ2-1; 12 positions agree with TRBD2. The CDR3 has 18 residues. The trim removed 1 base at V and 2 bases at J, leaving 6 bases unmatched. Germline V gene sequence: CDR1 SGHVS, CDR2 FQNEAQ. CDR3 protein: CASSLGYLAGGPYNEQFF. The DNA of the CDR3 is TGTGCCAGCAGCTTAGGGTACCTAGCGGGGGGGCCCTACAATGAGCAGTTCTTC.

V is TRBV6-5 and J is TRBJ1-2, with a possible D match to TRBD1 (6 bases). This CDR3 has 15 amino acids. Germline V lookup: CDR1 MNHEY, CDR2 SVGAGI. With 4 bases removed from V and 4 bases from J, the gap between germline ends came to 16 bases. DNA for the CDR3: TGTGCCAGCAGTTCCCACCTAACAGGGACCTATGGCTACACCTTC. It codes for CASSSHLTGTYGYTF.

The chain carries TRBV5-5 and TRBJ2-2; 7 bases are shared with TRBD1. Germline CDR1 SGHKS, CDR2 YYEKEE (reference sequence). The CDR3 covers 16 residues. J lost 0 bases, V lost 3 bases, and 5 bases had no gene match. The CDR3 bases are TGTGCCAGCAGCTACCGGGACAGCGCGAACACCGGGGAGCTGTTTTTT. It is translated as CASSYRDSANTGELFF.

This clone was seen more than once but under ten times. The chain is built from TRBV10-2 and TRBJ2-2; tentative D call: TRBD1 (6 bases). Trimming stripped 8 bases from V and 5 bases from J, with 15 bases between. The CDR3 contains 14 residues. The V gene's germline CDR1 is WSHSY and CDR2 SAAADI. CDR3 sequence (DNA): TGCGCCAGCGAGGGACCTAGGGGGACCGGGGAGCTGTTTTTT. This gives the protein CASEGPRGTGELFF.

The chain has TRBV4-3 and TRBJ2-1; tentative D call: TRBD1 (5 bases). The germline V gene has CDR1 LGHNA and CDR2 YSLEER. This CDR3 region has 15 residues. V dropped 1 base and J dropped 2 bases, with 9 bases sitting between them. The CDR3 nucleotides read TGCGCCAGCAGCCAAGTCCAGGGCCCCTACAATGAGCAGTTCTTC. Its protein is CASSQVQGPYNEQFF.

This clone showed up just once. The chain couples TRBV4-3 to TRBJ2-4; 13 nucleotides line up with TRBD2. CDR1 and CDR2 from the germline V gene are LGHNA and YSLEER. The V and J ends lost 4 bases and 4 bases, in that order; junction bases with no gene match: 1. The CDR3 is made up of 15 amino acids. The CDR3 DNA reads TGCGCCAGCAGCCCGGGACTAGCGGGGAAAAACATTCAGTACTTC. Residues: CASSPGLAGKNIQYF.

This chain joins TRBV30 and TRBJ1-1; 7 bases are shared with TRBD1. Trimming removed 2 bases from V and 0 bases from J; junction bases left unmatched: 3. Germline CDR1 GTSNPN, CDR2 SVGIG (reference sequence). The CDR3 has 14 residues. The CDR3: CAWSPGQMNTEAFF. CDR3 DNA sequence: TGTGCCTGGAGTCCGGGACAGATGAACACTGAAGCTTTCTTT.

Here the CDR3 reads CATSDPGRTEAFF. The CDR3 DNA sequence: TGTGCCACCAGTGACCCCGGGAGGACTGAAGCTTTCTTT. The gene calls are TRBV24-1 and TRBJ1-1; no definite D call. Looked up from germline, CDR1 is KGHDR and CDR2 is SFDVKD. CDR3 length equals 13 residues. V was pared by 4 bases and J by 5 bases, with 10 bases between.

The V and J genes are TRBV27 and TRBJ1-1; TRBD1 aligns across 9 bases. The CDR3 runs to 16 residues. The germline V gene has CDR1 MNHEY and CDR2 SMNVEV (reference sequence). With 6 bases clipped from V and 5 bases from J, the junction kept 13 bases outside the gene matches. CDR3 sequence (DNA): TGTGCCAGCAGAAACAGGGGGCGACCCGGGGGAACTGAAGCTTTCTTT. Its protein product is CASRNRGRPGGTEAFF.

The CDR3 loop reads CASSASLRQGHEQFF. The CDR3 region has the DNA TGTGCCAGCAGCGCCTCACTACGGCAAGGCCATGAGCAGTTCTTC. The chain combines TRBV9 with TRBJ2-1; no definite D call. V was cut by 3 bases and J by 8 bases, with 18 bases left in between. CDR3 size: 15 residues. CDR1 and CDR2 (germline): SGDLS, YYNGEE.